The rows below give T cell receptor beta chains drawn from one sample of a study of naive and memory T cell subsets. TCRdb reprocessed the UMI-ligation and nested PCR reads via MiXCR and lists one record per CDR3 protein. Among some 87,000 distinct CDR3 sequences listed, 7% to 7.5% were seen once. Sequenced sample: central memory CD4+ T cells from blood. Receptors were obtained from a human donor in good health. Each CDR3 is given with its conserved first and last residue. The order of the fields is J gene, clone size, D gene, V gene, CDR3 protein, CDR3 DNA. The D gene is left open where the match is weak. The size field is filled for only some rows; it gives once, few, many or a size class.

J: TRBJ1-5
size: many
D: NA
V: TRBV15
CDR3: CATSRDMRSSNQPQHF
DNA: TGTGCCACCAGCAGAGATATGAGGTCCAGCAATCAGCCCCAGCATTTT

J: TRBJ2-1
size: many
D: TRBD1
V: TRBV9
CDR3: CASSLRTGTGHNEQFF
DNA: TGTGCCAGCAGCCTCCGAACCGGGACAGGGCACAATGAGCAGTTCTTC

J: TRBJ1-2
size: many
D: NA
V: TRBV29-1
CDR3: CSVEEGYTF
DNA: TGCAGCGTTGAAGAGGGCTACACCTTC

J: TRBJ2-7
size: many
D: TRBD2
V: TRBV28
CDR3: CASELAGGNSYEQYF
DNA: TGTGCCAGCGAGCTAGCGGGAGGGAATTCCTACGAGCAGTACTTC

J: TRBJ2-7
size: NA
D: NA
V: TRBV20-1
CDR3: CSARDATSSYEQYF
DNA: TGCAGTGCTAGAGATGCGACAAGCTCCTACGAGCAGTACTTC

J: TRBJ2-2
size: many
D: TRBD2
V: TRBV6-6
CDR3: CASRLAGDTGELFF
DNA: TGTGCCAGCAGACTAGCGGGGGACACCGGGGAGCTGTTTTTT

J: TRBJ1-1
size: many
D: TRBD1
V: TRBV6-5
CDR3: CASSSPGQGMNTEAFF
DNA: TGTGCCAGCAGTTCTCCGGGACAGGGGATGAACACTGAAGCTTTCTTT

J: TRBJ1-4
size: many
D: NA
V: TRBV19
CDR3: CASSMTRTATNEKLFF
DNA: TGTGCCAGTAGTATGACCCGGACAGCAACTAATGAAAAACTGTTTTTT

J: TRBJ2-1
size: many
D: TRBD2
V: TRBV10-3
CDR3: CAISPGGGEQFF
DNA: TGTGCCATCAGTCCCGGGGGGGGTGAGCAGTTCTTC

J: TRBJ2-1
size: NA
D: NA
V: TRBV3-1
CDR3: CASSRPRGTGNEQFF
DNA: TGTGCCAGCAGCCGCCCTCGCGGGACGGGTAATGAGCAGTTCTTC

J: TRBJ2-7
size: NA
D: NA
V: TRBV18
CDR3: CASSQGSTYEQYF
DNA: TGTGCCAGCTCACAAGGGTCAACCTACGAGCAGTACTTC

J: TRBJ1-5
size: many
D: NA
V: TRBV7-9
CDR3: CASSRRPTGPNQPQHF
DNA: TGTGCCAGCAGCCGACGTCCTACAGGGCCCAATCAGCCCCAGCATTTT

J: TRBJ2-1
size: NA
D: NA
V: TRBV20-1
CDR3: CSARKAGPVSYNEQFF
DNA: TGCAGTGCTCGCAAGGCCGGGCCCGTCTCCTACAATGAGCAGTTCTTC

J: TRBJ2-1
size: many
D: TRBD2
V: TRBV20-1
CDR3: CSANPTSGGPYNEQFF
DNA: TGCAGTGCCAACCCCACTAGCGGGGGGCCCTACAATGAGCAGTTCTTC

J: TRBJ2-6
size: few
D: NA
V: TRBV25-1
CDR3: CASSRAGANVLTF
DNA: TGTGCCAGTTCGAGGGCTGGGGCCAACGTCCTGACTTTC

J: TRBJ2-1
size: many
D: NA
V: TRBV5-1
CDR3: CASSLGDYNEQFF
DNA: TGCGCCAGCAGCTTGGGGGATTACAATGAGCAGTTCTTC

J: TRBJ1-4
size: many
D: NA
V: TRBV29-1
CDR3: CSVGSLGTRNEKLFF
DNA: TGCAGCGTTGGGTCATTGGGGACGAGAAATGAAAAACTGTTTTTT

J: TRBJ2-5
size: few
D: NA
V: TRBV7-7
CDR3: CASSRDAGHQETQYF
DNA: TGTGCCAGCAGCCGGGACGCCGGGCACCAAGAGACCCAGTACTTC

J: TRBJ1-5
size: few
D: NA
V: TRBV20-1
CDR3: CSASRSKEPQHF
DNA: TGCAGTGCTAGTCGGTCTAAGGAGCCCCAGCATTTT

J: TRBJ2-3
size: NA
D: NA
V: TRBV18
CDR3: CASSPAARTDTQYF
DNA: TGTGCCAGCTCACCAGCGGCCCGCACAGATACGCAGTATTTT

J: TRBJ1-3
size: NA
D: NA
V: TRBV18
CDR3: CASQDSSGNTIYF
DNA: TGTGCCAGCCAAGACAGCTCTGGAAACACCATATATTTT

J: TRBJ1-4
size: NA
D: TRBD1
V: TRBV2
CDR3: CDTTGGRNEKLFF
DNA: TGTGACACCACAGGGGGCCGGAATGAAAAACTGTTTTTT